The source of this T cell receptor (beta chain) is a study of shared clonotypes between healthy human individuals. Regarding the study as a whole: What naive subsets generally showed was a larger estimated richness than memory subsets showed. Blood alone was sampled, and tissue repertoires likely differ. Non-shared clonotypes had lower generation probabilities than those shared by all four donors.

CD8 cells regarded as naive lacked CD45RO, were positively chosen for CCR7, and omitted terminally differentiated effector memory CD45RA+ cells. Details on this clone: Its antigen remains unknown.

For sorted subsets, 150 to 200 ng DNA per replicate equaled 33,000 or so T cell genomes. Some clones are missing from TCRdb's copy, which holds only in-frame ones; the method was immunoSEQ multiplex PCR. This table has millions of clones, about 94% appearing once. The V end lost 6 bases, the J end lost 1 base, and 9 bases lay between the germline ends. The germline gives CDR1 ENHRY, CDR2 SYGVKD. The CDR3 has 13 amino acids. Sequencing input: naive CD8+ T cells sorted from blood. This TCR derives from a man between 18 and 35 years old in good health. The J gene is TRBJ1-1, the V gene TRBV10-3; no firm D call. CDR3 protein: CAIRPIQNTEAFF. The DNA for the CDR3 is TGTGCCATCAGGCCAATTCAGAACACTGAAGCTTTCTTT.